The next 7 T cell receptor beta chains were all read from a single sample in a study of neoadjuvant anti-PD-1 for oral cavity cancer. The protocol was immunoSEQ multiplex PCR, while the TCRdb copy is restricted to in-frame clones and leaves out a portion. The table has 15,000 or so clones, 65% to 70% seen once. The sequencing here drew on PBMCs, taken before nivolumab (anti-PD-1) treatment. These receptors were taken from a person between 40 and 85 years old with oral cavity squamous cell carcinoma.

This sequence joins TRBV6-6 and TRBJ2-7; perhaps TRBD1 as D (6 bases). The CDR3 covers 14 residues. Deletions cut 4 bases from V and 4 bases from J, with 14 bases between. Per the germline V gene, CDR1 is MNHNY and CDR2 is SVGAGI (reference sequence). CDR3 sequence: CASSSGQKLYEQYF. CDR3 nucleotides: TGTGCCAGCAGTTCGGGACAAAAACTTTACGAGCAGTACTTC.

The chain carries TRBV7-2 and TRBJ1-1, with 7 bases aligning to TRBD1. The CDR3 totals 12 residues. With 6 bases clipped from V and 8 bases from J, the junction kept 6 bases outside the gene matches. CDR1 and CDR2 from the germline V gene are SGHTA and FQGNSA. The CDR3: CASRAGGREAFF. The CDR3 nucleotides read TGTGCCAGCAGAGCAGGGGGTAGGGAAGCTTTCTTT.

This sequence joins TRBV4-1 and TRBJ2-5; 10 bases map to TRBD2. CDR3 length: 16 residues. The germline CDR1 and CDR2 sequences are MGHRA and YSYEKL. J was trimmed by 5 bases and V by 0 bases; bases with no gene match: 6. The CDR3 DNA sequence: TGCGCCAGCAGCCAAGAAGAGCGGGAGGGCCGGGAGACCCAGTACTTC. Translating gives CASSQEEREGRETQYF.

This clone appeared a few times. The CDR3 bases are TGTGCCAGCAGCCAAGACCGGGGGTACTATGGCTACACCTTC. Its translation is CASSQDRGYYGYTF. V usage is TRBV14 and J usage is TRBJ1-2, with a possible D match to TRBD1 (5 bases). Looked up from germline, CDR1 is SGHDN and CDR2 is FVKESK. The CDR3 is made up of 14 amino acids. Trimming took 0 bases from V and 3 from J, leaving 8 bases between them.

The J gene is TRBJ2-5, the V gene TRBV6-5; 7 positions agree with TRBD2. In germline, CDR1 is MNHEY, CDR2 SVGAGI. The CDR3 contains 14 residues. V was clipped by 2 bases and J by 2 bases; unmatched bases: 2. CDR3 sequence: CASSYGLGQETQYF. The CDR3 DNA sequence: TGTGCCAGCAGTTACGGACTAGGACAAGAGACCCAGTACTTC.

The rearrangement links TRBV4-2 to TRBJ1-5; TRBD1 matches 9 bases. The CDR3 has 14 amino acids. J was trimmed by 6 bases and V by 5 bases; bases with no gene match: 5. Looked up from germline, CDR1 is LGHNA and CDR2 is YNFKEQ. The CDR3 coding sequence is TGTGCCAGCAGCGGGGACAGGGTCGGTCAGCCCCAGCATTTT. It codes for CASSGDRVGQPQHF.

The chain couples TRBV10-3 to TRBJ1-2; D gene ambiguous. V shed 7 bases and J shed 4 bases, with 13 bases lying between them. Per the germline V gene, CDR1 is ENHRY and CDR2 is SYGVKD. The CDR3 is made up of 13 amino acids. As DNA, the CDR3 is TGTGCCATCAACCCCGGTTCTGGCTATGGCTACACCTTC. Amino acid sequence: CAINPGSGYGYTF.